This is a list of T cell receptor beta chains from one sample in a study of cytomegalovirus exposure and HLA in healthy donors. Sequenced by immunoSEQ multiplex PCR; TCRdb stores in-frame clones only, minus some. Of about 160,000 clones in the sample, over 80% were seen once. The specimen sequenced was PBMCs. The receptor set was obtained from a boy younger than 10 in good health and CMV-seronegative. CDR3s include the opening cysteine and the closing phenylalanine or tryptophan. Each record gives: D gene, clone size, J gene, V gene, CDR3 protein, CDR3 DNA. A D gene is named only where the DNA matches it firmly. Part of the rows lack a size; the others show once, few, many or a class for expanded clones.

>TRBD1|.|TRBJ1-2|TRBV15
CATSRVGTGLGSTTDGYTF
TGTGCCACCAGCAGGGTCGGGACAGGGTTAGGCTCTACGACCGACGGCTACACCTTC
>.|.|TRBJ1-2|TRBV21-1
CASSATGIYGYTF
TGTGCCAGCAGCGCGACAGGGATCTATGGCTACACCTTC
>.|few|TRBJ2-1|TRBV30
CAWGGPYNEQFF
TGTGCCTGGGGGGGCCCCTACAATGAGCAGTTCTTC
>.|.|TRBJ1-4|TRBV5-8
CASSQLGARGEKLFF
TGTGCCAGCAGCCAGTTGGGGGCGCGTGGTGAAAAACTGTTTTTT
>TRBD1|.|TRBJ2-6|TRBV5-5
CASSLTGASGANVLTF
TGTGCCAGCAGCTTGACAGGGGCCTCTGGGGCCAACGTCCTGACTTTC
>.|.|TRBJ2-3|TRBV5-6
CASSLASAAPIEYF
TGTGCCAGCAGCTTGGCTTCGGCGGCACCGATCGAGTATTTT
>.|.|TRBJ2-3|TRBV30
CAWSGYSASTDTQYF
TGTGCCTGGAGTGGATATAGCGCGAGCACAGATACGCAGTATTTT
>TRBD1|.|TRBJ1-2|TRBV25-1
CASRGQGGGYTF
TGTGCCAGCAGGGGACAGGGTGGGGGCTACACCTTC
>.|.|TRBJ1-5|TRBV30
CAWSFGQGNQPQHF
TGTGCCTGGAGTTTTGGGCAGGGGAATCAGCCCCAGCATTTT
>TRBD2|.|TRBJ2-1|TRBV9
CASSVGGRVYNEQFF
TGTGCCAGCAGCGTAGGGGGGAGGGTTTACAATGAGCAGTTCTTC
>.|.|TRBJ1-2|TRBV13
CASSLWQNDYGYTF
TGTGCCAGCAGCTTGTGGCAGAATGACTATGGCTACACCTTC
>.|.|TRBJ1-2|TRBV13
CASSLQGSYTF
TGTGCCAGCAGCTTACAGGGATCCTACACCTTC
>.|.|TRBJ2-1|TRBV6-5
CASSLRGNEQFF
TGTGCCAGCAGTCTGAGAGGCAATGAGCAGTTCTTC
>TRBD2|.|TRBJ2-3|TRBV11-2
CASSLASGGLPDTQYF
TGTGCCAGCAGCTTAGCTAGCGGGGGTTTGCCAGATACGCAGTATTTT
>.|.|TRBJ2-3|TRBV18
CASSHIYSSDTQYF
TGTGCCAGCTCACACATTTACAGTTCGGATACGCAGTATTTT